A selection of T cell receptor beta chains follows, all from one sample in a study of blood T cell repertoires in COVID-19. Sequencing used immunoSEQ multiplex PCR; TCRdb keeps in-frame clones, though not all of them. Of some 120,000 clones listed, around 88% are singletons. Sequenced: peripheral blood. The receptors come from a woman aged 45-65 years with active or convalescent COVID-19. Both conserved end residues are part of each CDR3. The D gene is left open where the match is weak. Size tells how often a clone was seen (once, few, many) or the class of an expanded clone, and some rows leave it out.

v_gene	abundance	j_gene	len	d_gene	CDR3aa	CDR3nt
TRBV6-4	-	TRBJ1-1	13	-	CASSADRGTEAFF	TGTGCCAGCAGTGCCGATAGGGGGACTGAAGCTTTCTTT
TRBV19	-	TRBJ1-2	15	-	CASSMDGDFNYGYTF	TGTGCCAGTAGTATGGACGGGGATTTTAACTATGGCTACACCTTC
TRBV28	-	TRBJ2-4	14	-	CASSSQGVRNIQYF	TGTGCCAGCAGTTCACAGGGAGTGAGGAACATTCAGTACTTC
TRBV5-8	-	TRBJ1-4	17	-	CASSLGHSQTTNEKLFF	TGTGCCAGCAGCTTGGGACACTCACAAACAACTAATGAAAAACTGTTTTTT
TRBV1	-	TRBJ1-1	14	-	CTSSPQGANTEAFF	TGCACCAGCAGCCCACAGGGTGCGAACACTGAAGCTTTCTTT
TRBV4-1	-	TRBJ2-1	17	TRBD2	CASSQEVSGKSWNEQFF	TGCGCCAGCAGCCAAGAGGTTAGCGGGAAATCGTGGAATGAGCAGTTCTTC
TRBV12-5	-	TRBJ1-2	13	-	CASGLSGRNGYTF	TGTGCTAGTGGTCTCTCCGGGAGGAACGGCTACACCTTC
TRBV6-5	-	TRBJ2-1	16	TRBD2	CASSYVDWTSTNEQFF	TGTGCCAGCAGTTACGTCGACTGGACTAGTACCAATGAGCAGTTCTTC
TRBV6-4	-	TRBJ1-1	13	-	CASSDDPGSEAFF	TGTGCCAGCAGTGACGACCCGGGGTCTGAAGCTTTCTTT
TRBV12-3/TRBV12-4	once	TRBJ1-5	13	-	CASSLREEQPQHF	TGTGCCAGCAGTTTAAGGGAGGAGCAGCCCCAGCATTTT
TRBV5-1	-	TRBJ2-7	14	TRBD1	CASGGQGSSYEQYF	TGCGCCAGCGGCGGACAGGGGAGCTCCTACGAGCAGTACTTC
TRBV13	-	TRBJ2-7	13	-	CASSPQGSGEQYF	TGTGCCAGCAGCCCACAGGGTTCCGGCGAGCAGTACTTC
TRBV28	-	TRBJ2-3	17	TRBD1	CASSLRVLGQGKDTQYF	TGTGCCAGCAGTTTGCGGGTGTTGGGACAGGGAAAAGATACGCAGTATTTT
TRBV7-9	-	TRBJ1-1	15	-	CASTRWEGRGTEAFF	TGTGCCAGCACCCGATGGGAGGGGCGCGGCACTGAAGCTTTCTTT
TRBV11-2	-	TRBJ2-7	14	-	CASRSGRGSYEQYF	TGTGCCAGCAGGAGCGGGCGAGGGTCCTACGAGCAGTACTTC
TRBV7-9	-	TRBJ2-2	12	-	CASSRDTGELFF	TGTGCCAGCAGCCGAGACACCGGGGAGCTGTTTTTT
TRBV5-6	-	TRBJ2-1	15	-	CASSLVTNGYNEQFF	TGTGCCAGCAGCTTGGTAACGAACGGCTACAATGAGCAGTTCTTC
TRBV28	-	TRBJ2-5	13	-	CASSLLLQETQYF	TGTGCCAGCAGCCTACTCCTTCAAGAGACCCAGTACTTC
TRBV5-1	-	TRBJ2-7	17	-	CASSLWPTNKNTYEQYF	TGCGCCAGCAGCTTGTGGCCGACTAACAAAAATACCTACGAGCAGTACTTC
TRBV6-5	-	TRBJ2-3	14	-	CASSLRGSTDTQYF	TGTGCCAGCTCTCTCAGGGGAAGCACAGATACGCAGTATTTT
TRBV10-3	few	TRBJ1-4	13	TRBD1	CATTGGTNEKLFF	TGTGCCACCACAGGGGGTACTAATGAAAAACTGTTTTTT
TRBV6-2/TRBV6-3	-	TRBJ1-5	15	TRBD1	CASSYFGTGNQPQHF	TGTGCCAGCAGTTACTTCGGGACAGGGAATCAGCCCCAGCATTTT
TRBV12-5	-	TRBJ1-2	18	TRBD1	CASAVWPQGTGGNYGYTF	TGTGCTAGTGCCGTTTGGCCCCAAGGGACAGGGGGCAACTATGGCTACACCTTC
TRBV9	once	TRBJ2-1	16	TRBD1	CASSPDGTGIINEQFF	TGTGCCAGCAGCCCCGACGGGACAGGAATTATCAATGAGCAGTTCTTC
TRBV11-3	-	TRBJ2-5	15	-	CASSSSTGSGETQYF	TGTGCCAGCAGCTCCTCTACCGGGAGTGGAGAGACCCAGTACTTC
TRBV28	-	TRBJ1-1	16	TRBD1	CASRFLGGRYRAEAFF	TGTGCCAGCAGGTTCCTAGGGGGCCGATACCGGGCTGAAGCTTTCTTT
TRBV7-2	-	TRBJ2-5	15	TRBD2	CASSAGTSVGETQYF	TGTGCCAGCAGCGCGGGGACTAGCGTTGGAGAGACCCAGTACTTC
TRBV7-2	-	TRBJ2-7	15	TRBD2	CASSLAGTSGTEQYF	TGTGCCAGCAGCTTAGCCGGGACTAGCGGGACCGAGCAGTACTTC
TRBV10-3	few	TRBJ1-2	14	-	CAISESGLRGFYTF	TGTGCCATCAGTGAGTCAGGGTTACGGGGGTTCTACACCTTC
TRBV5-1	few	TRBJ2-3	15	TRBD1	CASSHRQGNADTQYF	TGCGCCAGCAGCCACCGACAGGGGAACGCAGATACGCAGTATTTT
TRBV6-2/TRBV6-3	-	TRBJ2-1	12	-	CASSFAGNEQFF	TGTGCCAGCAGTTTCGCCGGCAATGAGCAGTTCTTC
TRBV19	few	TRBJ1-4	13	TRBD1	CASIGQGGEKLFF	TGTGCCAGTATCGGACAGGGAGGTGAAAAACTGTTTTTT
TRBV7-8	-	TRBJ2-2	17	TRBD1	CASSETEQGGNTGELFF	TGTGCCAGCAGCGAAACCGAACAGGGGGGCAACACCGGGGAGCTGTTTTTT
TRBV24-1	once	TRBJ1-2	14	TRBD1	CATSDPDRGLGYTF	TGTGCCACCAGTGACCCGGACAGGGGGCTTGGCTACACCTTC
TRBV19	few	TRBJ1-5	16	-	CASRMSETGSNQPQHF	TGTGCCAGCAGAATGTCGGAGACGGGAAGCAATCAGCCCCAGCATTTT
TRBV12-3/TRBV12-4	-	TRBJ2-1	13	TRBD2	CASSLAGGFEQFF	TGTGCCAGCAGTTTAGCGGGAGGGTTTGAGCAGTTCTTC
TRBV18	-	TRBJ1-5	14	TRBD1	CASSGTGSNQPQHF	TGTGCCAGCTCAGGGACAGGCAGCAATCAGCCCCAGCATTTT
TRBV10-1	-	TRBJ2-1	20	TRBD2	CASSEALPTSANSSYNEQFF	TGCGCCAGCAGTGAAGCCCTCCCAACTAGCGCAAATAGCTCCTACAATGAGCAGTTCTTC
TRBV10-3	-	TRBJ1-1	14	TRBD1	CAITRTGITTEAFF	TGTGCCATCACCCGGACAGGGATTACGACTGAAGCTTTCTTT
TRBV28	-	TRBJ2-7	14	-	CASSSTGTRSEQYF	TGTGCCAGCAGTTCAACCGGGACTCGCTCCGAGCAGTACTTC
TRBV9	-	TRBJ2-7	14	TRBD2	CASSVGLADYEQYF	TGTGCCAGCAGCGTAGGACTAGCGGATTACGAGCAGTACTTC
TRBV18	-	TRBJ2-7	14	-	CASSREEARYEQYF	TGTGCCAGCAGCAGGGAAGAGGCGCGCTACGAGCAGTACTTC
TRBV18	-	TRBJ2-3	15	TRBD2	CASSPPGLKGNTQYF	TGTGCCAGCTCACCGCCGGGACTAAAAGGGAATACGCAGTATTTT
TRBV9	-	TRBJ2-1	18	TRBD2	CASSVPGTSGSSYNEQFF	TGTGCCAGCAGCGTGCCTGGGACTAGCGGGAGTTCCTACAATGAGCAGTTCTTC
TRBV19	-	TRBJ2-1	15	TRBD2	CASQQAGVFYNEQFF	TGTGCCAGCCAGCAAGCGGGAGTTTTCTACAATGAGCAGTTCTTC
TRBV13	-	TRBJ2-2	15	TRBD1	CASSARGGASGELFF	TGTGCCAGCAGCGCCAGAGGGGGCGCTTCCGGGGAGCTGTTTTTT
TRBV10-3	-	TRBJ2-1	16	TRBD1	CAISGRTGLAYNEQFF	TGTGCCATCAGTGGCAGGACAGGGCTAGCTTACAATGAGCAGTTCTTC
TRBV5-1	-	TRBJ2-5	13	-	CASSLISRGTQYF	TGCGCCAGCAGCTTGATTTCTCGAGGGACCCAGTACTTC
TRBV6-1	-	TRBJ1-6	16	-	CASSEKAGGYNSPLHF	TGTGCCAGCAGTGAAAAGGCAGGTGGCTATAATTCACCCCTCCACTTT
TRBV6-5	-	TRBJ2-2	16	-	CASSYPGQTNTGELFF	TGTGCCAGCAGTTACCCGGGACAAACGAACACCGGGGAGCTGTTTTTT
TRBV7-6	once	TRBJ2-5	15	-	CASSLYLTGQETQYF	TGTGCCAGCAGCTTATACCTAACTGGCCAAGAGACCCAGTACTTC